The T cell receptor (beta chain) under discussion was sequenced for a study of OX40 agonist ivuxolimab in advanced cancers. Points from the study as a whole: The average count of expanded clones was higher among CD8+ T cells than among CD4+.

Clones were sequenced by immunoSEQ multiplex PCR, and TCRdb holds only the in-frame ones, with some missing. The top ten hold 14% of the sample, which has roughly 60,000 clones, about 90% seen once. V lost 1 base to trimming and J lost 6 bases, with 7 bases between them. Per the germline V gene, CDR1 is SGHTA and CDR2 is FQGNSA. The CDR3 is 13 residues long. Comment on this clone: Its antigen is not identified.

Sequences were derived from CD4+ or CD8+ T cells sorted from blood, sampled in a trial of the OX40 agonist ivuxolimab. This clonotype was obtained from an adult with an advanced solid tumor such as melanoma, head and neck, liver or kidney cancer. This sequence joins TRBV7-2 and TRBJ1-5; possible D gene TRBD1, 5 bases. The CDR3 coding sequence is TGTGCCAGCAGCTTAGACAGGCCTCAGCCCCAGCATTTT. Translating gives CASSLDRPQPQHF.